The rows below give T cell receptor beta chains drawn from one sample of a study of cytomegalovirus exposure and HLA in healthy donors. Libraries were prepared by immunoSEQ multiplex PCR; TCRdb keeps only in-frame clonotypes and omits some of them. The sample includes 210,000 or so clones, roughly four fifths of them seen just once. Sequencing was done on a sample of PBMCs. These TCRs come from a girl aged 10-17 years in good health and CMV-seronegative. The CDR3 runs from the conserved cysteine through the conserved F or W. A D gene is named only where the DNA matches it firmly. The size of a clone is reported for some rows only, either as once, few or many, or as a class for expanded clones.

D gene: TRBD1
V gene: TRBV5-6
J gene: TRBJ2-7
clone size: few
CDR3 protein: CASSLATGAQYF
CDR3 DNA: TGTGCCAGCAGCTTGGCCACAGGGGCGCAGTACTTC

D gene: NA
V gene: TRBV19
J gene: TRBJ1-5
clone size: NA
CDR3 protein: CASSPWTDNQPQHF
CDR3 DNA: TGTGCCAGTAGTCCATGGACAGACAATCAGCCCCAGCATTTT

D gene: TRBD1
V gene: TRBV7-3
J gene: TRBJ1-2
clone size: NA
CDR3 protein: CASSSGTVTGYTF
CDR3 DNA: TGTGCCAGCAGCTCAGGGACAGTAACTGGCTACACCTTC

D gene: TRBD2
V gene: TRBV4-2
J gene: TRBJ2-1
clone size: NA
CDR3 protein: CASSQGSGSDYNEQFF
CDR3 DNA: TGTGCCAGCAGCCAAGGGAGCGGGAGTGACTACAATGAGCAGTTCTTC

D gene: NA
V gene: TRBV18
J gene: TRBJ1-1
clone size: NA
CDR3 protein: CASSRAPQEKAFF
CDR3 DNA: TGTGCCAGCTCACGTGCGCCTCAAGAGAAAGCTTTCTTT

D gene: NA
V gene: TRBV7-3
J gene: TRBJ1-2
clone size: NA
CDR3 protein: CASSSAQGYGYTF
CDR3 DNA: TGTGCCAGCAGCTCAGCCCAGGGCTATGGCTACACCTTC

D gene: NA
V gene: TRBV19
J gene: TRBJ1-2
clone size: NA
CDR3 protein: CASRQGFGYGYTF
CDR3 DNA: TGTGCCAGTCGTCAGGGTTTCGGATACGGCTACACCTTC

D gene: NA
V gene: TRBV13
J gene: TRBJ2-7
clone size: NA
CDR3 protein: CASSSDRGANYEQYF
CDR3 DNA: TGTGCCAGCAGCTCAGACCGGGGGGCGAATTACGAGCAGTACTTC

D gene: NA
V gene: TRBV7-9
J gene: TRBJ1-1
clone size: few
CDR3 protein: CASRQGLNTEAFF
CDR3 DNA: TGTGCCAGCAGGCAGGGGCTGAACACTGAAGCTTTCTTT

D gene: NA
V gene: TRBV19
J gene: TRBJ1-1
clone size: NA
CDR3 protein: CASSPRGQNTEAFF
CDR3 DNA: TGTGCCAGTAGTCCCCGCGGACAGAACACTGAAGCTTTCTTT

D gene: TRBD1
V gene: TRBV7-2
J gene: TRBJ1-5
clone size: NA
CDR3 protein: CASSGRTGPNQPQHF
CDR3 DNA: TGTGCCAGCAGCGGCCGGACAGGGCCCAATCAGCCCCAGCATTTT

D gene: TRBD2
V gene: TRBV9
J gene: TRBJ2-2
clone size: NA
CDR3 protein: CASSVRRGVPQSTGELFF
CDR3 DNA: TGTGCCAGCAGCGTACGGCGGGGGGTTCCCCAATCCACCGGGGAGCTGTTTTTT

D gene: NA
V gene: TRBV5-4
J gene: TRBJ2-7
clone size: NA
CDR3 protein: CASSPPGPGSEQYF
CDR3 DNA: TGTGCCAGCAGCCCTCCGGGCCCGGGGAGCGAGCAGTACTTC

D gene: NA
V gene: TRBV14
J gene: TRBJ1-1
clone size: few
CDR3 protein: CASSRGGTEAFF
CDR3 DNA: TGTGCCAGCAGCCGGGGGGGGACTGAAGCTTTCTTT

D gene: NA
V gene: TRBV29-1
J gene: TRBJ2-2
clone size: NA
CDR3 protein: CSVLLVDYRVSRELFF
CDR3 DNA: TGCAGCGTTTTGTTAGTGGATTATCGGGTCTCGAGGGAGCTGTTTTTT

D gene: TRBD1
V gene: TRBV30
J gene: TRBJ2-2
clone size: NA
CDR3 protein: CAWSWLAGGSTGELFF
CDR3 DNA: TGTGCCTGGAGTTGGCTGGCAGGGGGCTCCACCGGGGAGCTGTTTTTT

D gene: NA
V gene: TRBV7-2
J gene: TRBJ2-7
clone size: NA
CDR3 protein: CASSLVLEVEQYF
CDR3 DNA: TGTGCCAGCAGCTTAGTATTGGAGGTCGAGCAGTACTTC

D gene: NA
V gene: TRBV28
J gene: TRBJ2-7
clone size: NA
CDR3 protein: CASREGPSYEQYF
CDR3 DNA: TGTGCCAGCAGGGAGGGACCGAGCTACGAGCAGTACTTC

D gene: NA
V gene: TRBV30
J gene: TRBJ2-1
clone size: NA
CDR3 protein: CAWRVSEYRNEQFF
CDR3 DNA: TGTGCCTGGAGAGTCTCCGAATATAGAAATGAGCAGTTCTTC

D gene: NA
V gene: TRBV5-5
J gene: TRBJ2-5
clone size: NA
CDR3 protein: CASASGRETQYF
CDR3 DNA: TGTGCCAGCGCGTCGGGGAGGGAGACCCAGTACTTC

D gene: NA
V gene: TRBV30
J gene: TRBJ2-1
clone size: NA
CDR3 protein: CAWSVIGDEQFF
CDR3 DNA: TGTGCCTGGAGTGTAATTGGAGATGAGCAGTTCTTC

D gene: NA
V gene: TRBV4-1
J gene: TRBJ2-1
clone size: NA
CDR3 protein: CASRGLTKSLSYNEQFF
CDR3 DNA: TGCGCCAGCAGGGGACTTACCAAAAGCCTCTCCTACAATGAGCAGTTCTTC

D gene: TRBD1
V gene: TRBV18
J gene: TRBJ1-1
clone size: NA
CDR3 protein: CASSPGTAKYEAFF
CDR3 DNA: TGTGCCAGCTCACCCGGGACAGCAAAGTATGAAGCTTTCTTT

D gene: NA
V gene: TRBV30
J gene: TRBJ1-2
clone size: NA
CDR3 protein: CASPGGPSYGYTF
CDR3 DNA: TGTGCCTCCCCGGGAGGGCCAAGCTATGGCTACACCTTC

D gene: TRBD2
V gene: TRBV7-6
J gene: TRBJ2-1
clone size: NA
CDR3 protein: CASSLTRDYSDNEQFF
CDR3 DNA: TGTGCCAGCAGCTTAACCCGGGACTACTCGGACAATGAGCAGTTCTTC

D gene: TRBD1
V gene: TRBV6-6
J gene: TRBJ2-1
clone size: NA
CDR3 protein: CASILTRDRVREQFF
CDR3 DNA: TGTGCCAGCATCCTTACCCGGGACAGGGTTCGGGAGCAGTTCTTC

D gene: TRBD2
V gene: TRBV9
J gene: TRBJ2-5
clone size: NA
CDR3 protein: CASSVLAGGPLETQYF
CDR3 DNA: TGTGCCAGCAGCGTATTGGCGGGGGGGCCGTTGGAGACCCAGTACTTC

D gene: NA
V gene: TRBV29-1
J gene: TRBJ2-2
clone size: once
CDR3 protein: CSVGGYSTGELFF
CDR3 DNA: TGCAGCGTGGGTGGCTACAGCACCGGGGAGCTGTTTTTT

D gene: NA
V gene: TRBV4-3
J gene: TRBJ2-2
clone size: NA
CDR3 protein: CASSLKVGKGRSGELFF
CDR3 DNA: TGCGCCAGCAGCCTCAAGGTGGGAAAGGGGCGGTCCGGGGAGCTGTTTTTT

D gene: NA
V gene: TRBV9
J gene: TRBJ2-1
clone size: NA
CDR3 protein: CASSVRGEQFF
CDR3 DNA: TGTGCCAGCAGCGTCAGGGGTGAGCAGTTCTTC

D gene: NA
V gene: TRBV19
J gene: TRBJ2-7
clone size: NA
CDR3 protein: CASSKDSASYEQYF
CDR3 DNA: TGTGCCAGTAGTAAAGACAGTGCCTCCTACGAGCAGTACTTC

D gene: NA
V gene: TRBV19
J gene: TRBJ1-5
clone size: NA
CDR3 protein: CASTPTGYSNQPQHF
CDR3 DNA: TGTGCCAGTACCCCCACAGGGTATAGCAATCAGCCCCAGCATTTT

D gene: NA
V gene: TRBV7-2
J gene: TRBJ1-5
clone size: NA
CDR3 protein: CASSPGGGREQPQHF
CDR3 DNA: TGTGCCAGCAGCCCGGGGGGGGGCAGGGAACAGCCCCAGCATTTT

D gene: NA
V gene: TRBV6-1
J gene: TRBJ1-5
clone size: NA
CDR3 protein: CASSESRNQPQHF
CDR3 DNA: TGTGCCAGCAGTGAATCCCGGAATCAGCCCCAGCATTTT

D gene: TRBD2
V gene: TRBV5-6
J gene: TRBJ2-1
clone size: NA
CDR3 protein: CAGSSRLAGVLSEQFF
CDR3 DNA: TGTGCCGGCAGCTCTAGACTAGCGGGAGTCTTGAGTGAGCAGTTCTTC

D gene: TRBD2
V gene: TRBV18
J gene: TRBJ2-1
clone size: NA
CDR3 protein: CASSAGTRVNEQFF
CDR3 DNA: TGTGCCAGCTCAGCCGGGACTAGGGTAAATGAGCAGTTCTTC

D gene: NA
V gene: TRBV7-9
J gene: TRBJ2-6
clone size: NA
CDR3 protein: CASSWRQGGSFSGANVLTF
CDR3 DNA: TGTGCCAGCAGCTGGAGACAGGGAGGCTCGTTTTCCGGGGCCAACGTCCTGACTTTC

D gene: TRBD1
V gene: TRBV15
J gene: TRBJ1-5
clone size: NA
CDR3 protein: CATSREGQGRNQPQHF
CDR3 DNA: TGTGCCACCAGCAGAGAAGGACAGGGCCGAAATCAGCCCCAGCATTTT

D gene: NA
V gene: TRBV7-9
J gene: TRBJ1-4
clone size: NA
CDR3 protein: CASSSGEKELFF
CDR3 DNA: TGTGCCAGCAGCTCGGGGGAGAAAGAACTGTTTTTT

D gene: NA
V gene: TRBV28
J gene: TRBJ2-6
clone size: NA
CDR3 protein: CASGRGANVLTF
CDR3 DNA: TGTGCCAGCGGGAGGGGGGCCAACGTCCTGACTTTC

D gene: NA
V gene: TRBV6-6
J gene: TRBJ1-2
clone size: NA
CDR3 protein: CASSYWGDDGYTF
CDR3 DNA: TGTGCCAGCAGTTACTGGGGGGACGATGGCTACACCTTC

D gene: TRBD2
V gene: TRBV11-1
J gene: TRBJ2-5
clone size: NA
CDR3 protein: CASSPGGDQETQYF
CDR3 DNA: TGTGCCAGCAGCCCCGGGGGGGATCAAGAGACCCAGTACTTC

D gene: NA
V gene: TRBV7-2
J gene: TRBJ1-2
clone size: NA
CDR3 protein: CASSSQGLKNYGYTF
CDR3 DNA: TGTGCCAGCAGCTCTCAGGGGTTAAAGAACTATGGCTACACCTTC

D gene: NA
V gene: TRBV5-1
J gene: TRBJ2-3
clone size: NA
CDR3 protein: CASSLTGHSDTQYF
CDR3 DNA: TGCGCCAGCAGCTTGACAGGGCATTCAGATACGCAGTATTTT

D gene: TRBD1
V gene: TRBV27
J gene: TRBJ1-2
clone size: NA
CDR3 protein: CASSYTGDSDGYTF
CDR3 DNA: TGTGCCAGCAGTTATACTGGGGACAGCGATGGCTACACCTTC

D gene: NA
V gene: TRBV7-9
J gene: TRBJ1-1
clone size: NA
CDR3 protein: CASSLGLLAEAFF
CDR3 DNA: TGTGCCAGCAGCTTAGGCCTATTGGCTGAAGCTTTCTTT